Listed here are 30 T cell receptor beta chains from one sample, sequenced in a study of T-cell memory formation after mild COVID-19. One entry per CDR3 protein, called by TCRdb with MiXCR from the 5' RACE reads. The table includes about 350,000 distinct CDR3 sequences, approximately 14% detected once. The sample was PBMCs or a T cell subset sorted from them (not recorded which). Receptors were obtained from a young man who had mild COVID-19 (a few samples of this study predate the infection). Cell type and time point are not known.

This clonotype was seen many times. The chain combines TRBV4-1 with TRBJ2-7; 11 positions match TRBD2. In germline, CDR1 is MGHRA, CDR2 YSYEKL. The J segment lost 3 bases and the V segment lost 6 bases, leaving 7 bases of the junction unmatched. The CDR3 is 15 residues long. CDR3 bases: TGCGCCAGCAGTCCTCTAGCGGGGGGTTACTACGAGCAGTACGTC. The encoded protein is CASSPLAGGYYEQYV.

This clonotype was detected ten times or more. The V and J genes are TRBV12-3 or TRBV12-4 and TRBJ2-7; 10 nucleotides line up with TRBD2. Trimming removed 5 bases from V and 2 bases from J; junction bases left unmatched: 9. The length of the CDR3 is 16 residues. This CDR3 reads CASSPSSGGNPYEQYF. CDR3 DNA sequence: TGTGCCAGCAGTCCCTCTAGCGGGGGCAATCCCTACGAGCAGTACTTC.

The gene calls are TRBV6-4 and TRBJ1-1, with TRBD1 identical over 9 bases. J was trimmed by 7 bases and V by 6 bases; bases with no gene match: 9. This CDR3 has 14 residues. Germline V gene lookup returns CDR1 MRHNA and CDR2 SNTAGT. The CDR3 spells CASRKDRGRGEAFF. CDR3 bases: TGTGCCAGCAGAAAGGACAGGGGACGAGGTGAAGCTTTCTTT.

This chain connects TRBV6-2 or TRBV6-3 to TRBJ2-5, with a possible D match to TRBD1 (7 bases). Trimming shortened V by 2 bases and J by 0 bases, and 16 bases separated the two germline ends. The CDR3 totals 17 residues. Germline loops: CDR1 MNHEY, CDR2 SVGEGT. The CDR3 reads CASSYLPGGGHQETQYF. In DNA form, the CDR3 reads TGTGCCAGCAGTTACCTCCCAGGGGGAGGACACCAAGAGACCCAGTACTTC.

Worth noting for this clonotype: In this CDR3 the conserved last residue, phenylalanine or tryptophan, is missing, so a read error is likely. The chain carries TRBV25-1 and TRBJ2-6, with D unresolved. The length of the CDR3 is 18 residues. V lost 4 bases, J lost 0 bases, and 16 bases lay in between. CDR1 MGHDK and CDR2 SYGVNS come from the germline V gene. Written as DNA, the CDR3 is TGTGCCAGCAGTGCGCAGGCCCTTAAAGACTCTGGGGCCAACGTCCTGACTTTA. This sequence encodes CASSAQALKDSGANVLTL.

This clonotype has a handful of counts. The J gene is TRBJ1-6, the V gene TRBV4-2; 9 nucleotides match TRBD1. From germline, CDR1 is LGHNA and CDR2 YNFKEQ. V lost 0 bases to trimming and J lost 6 bases; unmatched junction nucleotides: 3. The CDR3 sequence is 16 residues long. This CDR3 reads CASSQDPGQGNSPLHF. As DNA, the CDR3 is TGTGCCAGCAGCCAAGATCCGGGACAGGGTAATTCACCCCTCCACTTT.

CDR3 protein: CASSQTPTAYSNQPQHF. CDR3 bases: TGCGCCAGCAGTCAAACACCGACAGCTTATAGCAATCAGCCCCAGCATTTT. This sequence joins TRBV23-1 and TRBJ1-5, with a tentative D call TRBD1 (5 bases). TRBV23-1 is an open reading frame, and its role is uncertain. Trimming shortened V by 2 bases and J by 0 bases, and 14 bases separated the two germline ends. CDR3 length: 17 amino acids.

This clonotype was recorded a few times. The V gene is TRBV6-5, the J gene TRBJ2-1; TRBD1 is a possible D gene (6 bases). V was cut by 6 bases and J by 2 bases, with 8 bases left in between. Germline V gene sequence: CDR1 MNHEY, CDR2 SVGAGI. This CDR3 has 13 residues. The CDR3 reads CASRGATYNEQFF. The CDR3, as DNA: TGTGCCAGCAGGGGGGCAACCTACAATGAGCAGTTCTTC.

This clonotype came up many times. The rearrangement links TRBV5-1 to TRBJ2-7; 7 nucleotides match TRBD1. Germline V gives CDR1 SGHRS, CDR2 YFSETQ. The CDR3 is 14 residues long. J gave up 5 bases and V 4 bases, and 9 bases lay outside the gene matches. CDR3 sequence (DNA): TGCGCCAGCAGCCCTGACCCGACAGGGAACGAGCAGTACGTC. It codes for CASSPDPTGNEQYV.

The V and J genes are TRBV2 and TRBJ2-2, with TRBD1 matching 10 bases. The J segment lost 3 bases and the V segment lost 7 bases, leaving 11 bases of the junction unmatched. The CDR3 is 17 amino acids. Looked up from germline, CDR1 is SNHLY and CDR2 is FYNNEI. The CDR3 spells CASTLPGTGVDTGELFF. The CDR3 region has the DNA TGTGCCAGCACCCTCCCCGGGACAGGGGTGGACACCGGGGAGCTGTTTTTT.

This clonotype has just a few counts. The rearrangement links TRBV12-3 or TRBV12-4 to TRBJ1-1, with D tentatively TRBD1 (5 bases). With 2 bases removed from V and 3 bases from J, the gap between germline ends came to 10 bases. The CDR3 consists of 14 residues. The CDR3 DNA reads as TGTGCCAGCAGTTTATCGGTGGGGGACACTGAAGCTTTCTTT. Its protein is CASSLSVGDTEAFF.

V is TRBV12-3 or TRBV12-4 and J is TRBJ2-7; 11 bases map to TRBD2. The CDR3 is made up of 15 amino acids. Trimming cost V 6 bases and J 4 bases; bases outside gene matches: 8. The CDR3 loop reads CASSQTSGAEYEQYF. CDR3 sequence (DNA): TGTGCCAGCAGCCAGACTAGCGGGGCAGAGTACGAGCAGTACTTC.

This clonotype has a handful of counts. The rearrangement links TRBV6-9 to TRBJ2-1; D ambiguous. The V gene's germline CDR1 is MNHGY and CDR2 SVAAGI. The CDR3 totals 14 residues. Trimming took 7 bases from V and 0 from J, leaving 10 bases between them. CDR3 DNA: TGTGCCAGCATTTTCGCGGTCTCCTACAATGAGCAGTTCTTC. Amino acids: CASIFAVSYNEQFF.

This clonotype was detected a few times. The chain recombines TRBV12-3 or TRBV12-4 with TRBJ1-1, with D hard to call. This CDR3 has 14 amino acids. Trimming left V 3 bases short and J 4 bases short, with 12 bases between. The CDR3 here is CASSFNNWRTEAFF. The CDR3 DNA sequence: TGTGCCAGCAGTTTTAATAACTGGCGCACTGAAGCTTTCTTT.

The chain has TRBV20-1 and TRBJ2-2; 9 nucleotides line up with TRBD1. V was pared by 6 bases and J by 6 bases, with 14 bases of the junction left unmatched. This CDR3 has 16 amino acids. From germline, CDR1 is DFQATT and CDR2 SNEGSKA (reference sequence). The CDR3 region is CSARHGYRGQAGELFF. The CDR3 region has the DNA TGCAGTGCCAGGCACGGGTACAGGGGGCAGGCCGGGGAGCTGTTTTTT.

The chain has TRBV6-5 and TRBJ2-5; 7 bases align to TRBD2. With 8 bases clipped from V and 2 bases from J, the junction kept 8 bases outside the gene matches. CDR3 length equals 14 residues. The germline V gene encodes CDR1 MNHEY and CDR2 SVGAGI. DNA for the CDR3: TGTGCCAGCCGTGGGGGGGATTCTCAAGAGACCCAGTACTTC. Protein product: CASRGGDSQETQYF.

This chain joins TRBV28 and TRBJ2-6; 7 bases match TRBD1. The length of the CDR3 is 17 residues. J was trimmed by 2 bases and V by 2 bases; bases with no gene match: 6. CDR1 is MDHEN and CDR2 is SYDVKM in the germline V gene. Here the CDR3 DNA reads TGTGCCAGCAGTTTAGAGGGACAGTCACCTGGGGCCAACGTCCTGACTTTC. This encodes CASSLEGQSPGANVLTF.

This clonotype was picked up a small number of times. The chain combines TRBV28 with TRBJ2-7; possibly TRBD1 for D (6 bases). Germline values: CDR1 MDHEN, CDR2 SYDVKM. The V end was cut by 8 bases, the J end by 3 bases, with 14 bases between. The CDR3 totals 13 residues. CDR3 bases: TGTGCCAGCCGCATAGGACAGAACTACGAGCAGTACTTC. Residues: CASRIGQNYEQYF.

This clonotype was counted ten times or more. CDR3 DNA: TGCGCCAGCAGCCAAGATCGGGCAGCCTCTGGAAACACCATATATTTT. Its protein product is CASSQDRAASGNTIYF. The rearrangement uses TRBV4-3 and TRBJ1-3; unclear D gene. Looked up from germline, CDR1 is LGHNA and CDR2 is YSLEER. This CDR3 has 16 residues. Trimming pared 0 bases from V and 0 bases from J, leaving 9 bases between.

This clonotype was detected ten times or more. The chain combines TRBV27 with TRBJ2-1; D gene uncertain. Germline CDR1 is MNHEY and CDR2 is SMNVEV (reference sequence). Trimming pared 8 bases from V and 8 bases from J, leaving 10 bases between. The CDR3 consists of 11 residues. CDR3 coding DNA: TGTGCCAGCCGAAGGTACGATGAGCAGTTCTTC. As protein: CASRRYDEQFF.

There are a few counts of this clonotype. The rearrangement joins TRBV7-2 to TRBJ2-4; D is perhaps TRBD1 or TRBD2 (5 bases each). The CDR3 covers 16 residues. Germline-derived CDR1 and CDR2 are SGHTA and FQGNSA. V dropped 1 base and J dropped 5 bases, with 15 bases sitting between them. CDR3 loop: CASSLVGISGQNIQYF. For the CDR3, the DNA is TGTGCCAGCAGCTTAGTCGGTATTTCGGGACAAAACATTCAGTACTTC.

The table lists this clonotype with many counts. This sequence joins TRBV4-2 and TRBJ2-1; D may be TRBD1 (6 bases). CDR3 length: 16 residues. Trimming left V 0 bases short and J 2 bases short, with 11 bases between. Germline-derived CDR1 and CDR2 are LGHNA and YNFKEQ. CDR3 residues: CASSQESRGTYNEQFF. CDR3 DNA sequence: TGTGCCAGCAGCCAAGAATCCAGGGGCACCTACAATGAGCAGTTCTTC.

The chain has TRBV7-8 and TRBJ1-6; 7 nucleotides align to TRBD1. CDR1 SGHVS and CDR2 FQNEAQ come from the germline V gene. The V and J ends lost 3 bases and 10 bases, in that order; junction bases with no gene match: 9. The CDR3 has 15 amino acids. The CDR3 DNA follows: TGTGCCAGCAGCTTTGGACCGGGACAGTCCTCACCCCTCCACTTT. Translating gives CASSFGPGQSSPLHF. The full variable domain, in which reference TRBV7-8 and TRBJ1-6 provide the parts outside the CDR3, is GAGVSQSPRYKVAKRGQDVALRCDPISGHVSLFWYQQALGQGPEFLTYFQNEAQLDKSGLPSDRFFAERPEGSVSTLKIQRTQQEDSAVYLCASSFGPGQSSPLHFGNGTRLTVT.

The chain carries TRBV2 and TRBJ1-2; 7 nucleotides agree with TRBD1. The CDR3 runs to 13 residues. Germline lookup yields CDR1 SNHLY and CDR2 FYNNEI. With 7 bases clipped from V and 2 bases from J, the junction kept 4 bases outside the gene matches. The CDR3 protein is CASNPQGNYGYTF. CDR3 DNA sequence: TGTGCCAGCAATCCACAGGGGAACTATGGCTACACCTTC.

J is TRBJ1-1 and V is TRBV4-3; 9 nucleotides agree with TRBD1. Looked up from germline, CDR1 is LGHNA and CDR2 is YSLEER. V shed 4 bases and J 6 bases; nucleotides not matched to a gene: 12. The CDR3 extends over 16 amino acids. The CDR3 DNA follows: TGCGCCAGCAGCCTCGTACGTGGGACAGGGCGCCCTGAAGCTTTCTTT. Residues: CASSLVRGTGRPEAFF.

This clonotype has a handful of counts. This chain joins TRBV29-1 and TRBJ2-1, with D possibly matching TRBD2 (7 bases). V was clipped by 5 bases and J by 7 bases, with 18 bases between them. CDR3 length equals 14 residues. Germline V gene lookup returns CDR1 SQVTM and CDR2 ANQGSEA. CDR3 loop: CSVSRRGGLNEQFF. The CDR3 DNA reads as TGCAGCGTTTCCCGGAGGGGGGGCCTTAATGAGCAGTTCTTC.

The V gene is TRBV30, the J gene TRBJ2-7, with 10 bases fitting TRBD1. Looked up from germline, CDR1 is GTSNPN and CDR2 is SVGIG (reference sequence). The length of the CDR3 is 15 residues. V lost 0 bases and J lost 2; bases outside the gene matches: 4. CDR3 residues: CAWSVRDRGPYEQYF. The CDR3 bases are TGTGCCTGGAGTGTAAGGGACAGGGGACCCTACGAGCAGTACTTC. The full variable domain, its missing parts supplied by reference TRBV30 and TRBJ2-7, is SQTIHQWPATLVQPVGSPLSLECTVEGTSNPNLYWYRQAAGRGLQLLFYSVGIGQISSEVPQNLSASRPQDRQFILSSKKLLLSDSGFYLCAWSVRDRGPYEQYFGPGTRLTVT.

The CDR3 DNA is TGCAGTGCTAGAGACATTCCGGGACAGGGTATGAGCAATCAGCCCCAGCATTTT. This codes for CSARDIPGQGMSNQPQHF. The chain recombines TRBV20-1 with TRBJ1-5; 9 bases are a match to TRBD1. The junction had 10 bases not matched to a gene; V was cut back by 0 bases and J by 1 base. The CDR3 length is 18 residues. The V gene's germline CDR1 is DFQATT and CDR2 SNEGSKA (reference sequence).

The rearrangement joins TRBV29-1 to TRBJ2-3; perhaps TRBD1 as D (6 bases). This CDR3 spans 14 amino acids. Trimming stripped 6 bases from V and 1 base from J, with 14 bases between. Germline loops: CDR1 SQVTM, CDR2 ANQGSEA. The CDR3 reads CSVPRDTRTDTQYF. In nucleotides, the CDR3 is TGCAGCGTCCCTCGGGACACCCGCACAGATACGCAGTATTTT.

The chain employs TRBV7-8 and TRBJ1-2, with 9 positions matching TRBD1. The CDR3 is made up of 17 amino acids. J gave up 4 bases and V 5 bases, and 14 bases lay outside the gene matches. Germline V gives CDR1 SGHVS, CDR2 FQNEAQ. The CDR3 sequence is CASSPRIVGQGIYGYTF. The CDR3 bases are TGTGCCAGCAGCCCGCGTATAGTAGGACAGGGGATCTATGGCTACACCTTC.